The clone carrying this T cell receptor beta chain was observed many times. Its antigen is as yet unknown. There are 15 residues in the CDR3. Unmatched junction bases numbered 2, after V lost 1 base and J lost 2 bases. Germline-derived CDR1 and CDR2 are SGHTA and FQGNSA. These data belong to a study of T cell repertoires in cytomegalovirus infection. Whole-study context: Based on public TCR beta signatures, there were indications of CMV infection and of a matching HLA type.

TCRdb re-called the reads with MiXCR, one entry per CDR3 protein. The sample lists about 69,000 distinct CDR3 sequences; 25% to 30% were seen once. The rearrangement uses TRBV7-2 and TRBJ2-3, with TRBD1 matching over 8 bases. The clonotype was recovered from a human donor in good health (CMV status not recorded). Some clones in this sample may be carry-over from other donors' samples. This specimen was CD8+ T cells from cultured PBMCs, taken from culture after CMV antigen stimulation. As DNA, the CDR3 is TGTGCCAGCAGCTTAGGACAGGGGTCCACAGATACGCAGTATTTT. It specifies CASSLGQGSTDTQYF. Looking up the rest from reference TRBV7-2 and TRBJ2-3 gives the full variable domain: GAGVSQSPSNKVTEKGKDVELRCDPISGHTALYWYRQSLGQGLEFLIYFQGNSAPDKSGLPSDRFSAERTGGSVSTLTIQRTQQEDSAVYLCASSLGQGSTDTQYFGPGTRLTVL.